This T cell receptor (beta chain) was identified in a study of blood T cell repertoires in COVID-19. Study at large: Both acute and convalescent COVID-19 samples were obtained from the United States, Italy and Spain.

In the authors' workflow: The assay estimated nucleated cells by amplifying reference gene primers. Sequenced by immunoSEQ multiplex PCR; TCRdb stores in-frame clones only, minus some. That table is the source of V, J and clone size, and D and trimming were worked out from the DNA. Here the sample spans some 300,000 clones, around 89% being singletons. CDR3 length equals 13 residues. Germline V lookup: CDR1 SQVTM, CDR2 ANQGSEA. The V end was cut by 5 bases, the J end by 3 bases, with 14 bases between. The sequence derives from a woman between 50 and 59 years old with COVID-19, enrolled during active disease. Sequenced material: peripheral blood. The chain is built from TRBV29-1 and TRBJ2-7, with D possibly matching TRBD1 (5 bases). CDR3 protein: CSVPLKDNYEQYF. In nucleotides, the CDR3 is TGCAGCGTTCCACTGAAGGACAACTACGAGCAGTACTTC.